There are many counts of the clone carrying this T cell receptor beta chain. As yet, its antigen is unknown. Each sample had at least 7 million PBMCs isolated. Extractions gave at least 6 micrograms of total RNA per sample. This entry is derived from a study of blood T cells in healthy people across ages. Study-level points and caveats: A roughly linear age-dependent decrease characterized TCR beta diversity per million T cells.

Trimming left V 0 bases short and J 2 bases short, with 8 bases between. This CDR3 comprises 14 residues. Germline CDR1 reads SGHRS; CDR2 reads YFSETQ. Primed by a sample-barcoded 5' primer and a J-beta primer mix, a second PCR proceeded for 7 to 11 cycles. TCRdb called the 5' RACE reads again in MiXCR, with one record for every CDR3 protein. The sample has approximately 680,000 distinct CDR3 sequences; about 30% are singletons. The rearrangement links TRBV5-1 to TRBJ1-2; no definite D call. Sequencing was done on a sample of blood. The TCR sequence derives from a woman of 80 years or more in good health. CDR3 in amino acids: CASSLDEENYGYTF. CDR3 DNA sequence: TGCGCCAGCAGCTTGGATGAGGAGAACTATGGCTACACCTTC. The entire variable domain, with the rest obtained from reference TRBV5-1 and TRBJ1-2, is as follows: KAGVTQTPRYLIKTRGQQVTLSCSPISGHRSVSWYQQTPGQGLQFLFEYFSETQRNKGNFPGRFSGRQFSNSRSEMNVSTLELGDSALYLCASSLDEENYGYTFGSGTRLTVV.